Listed here are 22 T cell receptor beta chains from one sample, sequenced in a study of early T cells in non-severe SARS-CoV-2 infection. Using its own MiXCR run on the 5' RACE reads, TCRdb lists one record per CDR3 protein. Of about 17,000 distinct CDR3 sequences in the sample, approximately 5.4% were seen once. The starting material was whole blood, obtained at baseline. The origin of the receptors is an adult who was a healthcare worker with PCR-confirmed SARS-CoV-2 infection or an uninfected control (not recorded which).

This clonotype was observed many times. This chain connects TRBV19 to TRBJ2-7, with 8 nucleotides matching TRBD1. CDR3 length: 15 residues. The trim removed 5 bases at V and 0 bases at J, leaving 6 bases unmatched. CDR1 and CDR2 from the germline V gene are LNHDA and SQIVND (reference sequence). CDR3 region: CASSLSGTGSYEQYF. The CDR3, as DNA: TGTGCCAGTAGTCTGTCCGGGACAGGCTCCTACGAGCAGTACTTC.

This clonotype was picked up many times. This rearrangement joins TRBV7-8 to TRBJ2-3, with 7 bases lining up with TRBD2. The CDR3 consists of 16 residues. Germline loops: CDR1 SGHVS, CDR2 FQNEAQ. V shed 4 bases, J shed 3 bases, and the junction held 10 bases outside the gene matches. The CDR3, as DNA: TGTGCCAGCAGCTCTTTGCGGGGGTCGGGAACAGATACGCAGTATTTT. It yields the protein CASSSLRGSGTDTQYF.

This clonotype has at least ten counts. The genes are TRBV6-2 or TRBV6-3 and TRBJ1-5; 7 bases are shared with TRBD1. The germline gives CDR1 MNHEY, CDR2 SVGEGT. With 10 bases clipped from V and 0 bases from J, the junction kept 6 bases outside the gene matches. This CDR3 region has 14 residues. The CDR3 DNA is TGTGCCACCACGACAGGGAATAGCAATCAGCCCCAGCATTTT. Protein sequence: CATTTGNSNQPQHF.

This clonotype was seen only a few times. The rearrangement uses TRBV18 and TRBJ1-1; no firm D call. In germline, CDR1 is KGHSH, CDR2 LQKENI. This CDR3 is 14 amino acids long. Trimming shortened V by 2 bases and J by 1 base, and 8 bases separated the two germline ends. CDR3 sequence reads: CASSPEVGNTEAFF. The CDR3 DNA reads TGTGCCAGCTCACCAGAGGTCGGGAACACTGAAGCTTTCTTT.

This clonotype was observed many times. The chain combines TRBV6-1 with TRBJ2-2, with 8 bases that match TRBD1. This CDR3 contains 15 residues. Germline loops: CDR1 MNHNS, CDR2 SASEGT. V was pared by 8 bases and J by 4 bases, with 9 bases of the junction left unmatched. CDR3 sequence (DNA): TGTGCCAGCTATGTGACAGGGGCGGTCACCGGGGAGCTGTTTTTT. Its protein is CASYVTGAVTGELFF.

The chain joins TRBV6-2 or TRBV6-3 to TRBJ2-2; 8 bases fit TRBD2. Germline assignment: CDR1 MNHEY and CDR2 SVGEGT. CDR3 length equals 15 residues. J lost 3 bases, V lost 6 bases, and 6 bases had no gene match. The CDR3 coding sequence is TGTGCCAGCAGGGGAGCGGGGGAGGACACCGGGGAGCTGTTTTTT. This encodes CASRGAGEDTGELFF.

Sample share makes this clonotype medium-sized. The rearrangement uses TRBV6-1 and TRBJ2-6; perhaps TRBD2 as D (5 bases). V shed 4 bases and J shed 1 base, with 8 bases lying between them. Germline V gene sequence: CDR1 MNHNS, CDR2 SASEGT. There are 15 residues in the CDR3. The CDR3 spells CASSVEGSGANVLTF. CDR3 DNA sequence: TGTGCCAGCAGTGTCGAGGGTTCTGGGGCCAACGTCCTGACTTTC.

This clonotype appeared many times. The chain carries TRBV29-1 and TRBJ1-1; D not certain. The CDR3 runs 10 residues. V shed 7 bases and J shed 4 bases, with 7 bases lying between them. CDR1 is SQVTM, CDR2 ANQGSEA, per germline. The CDR3 here is CSALGTEAFF. In nucleotides, the CDR3 is TGCAGCGCCCTGGGCACTGAAGCTTTCTTT.

This clonotype was recorded at least ten times. This chain links TRBV18 with TRBJ2-7, with unresolved D. Germline assignment: CDR1 KGHSH and CDR2 LQKENI. Trimming pared 1 base from V and 7 bases from J, leaving 14 bases between. The CDR3 has 14 amino acids. The CDR3 DNA follows: TGTGCCAGCTCACCACTTTCACTGGACCGGGAGCAGTACTTC. Translated, it gives CASSPLSLDREQYF.

V is TRBV11-2 and J is TRBJ2-1, with 11 bases that match TRBD2. The CDR3 consists of 15 residues. From germline, CDR1 is SGHAT and CDR2 FQNNGV. Unmatched junction bases numbered 8, after V lost 4 bases and J lost 9 bases. The CDR3 DNA sequence: TGTGCCAGCAGCTCCGTAGCGGGGGGGCTGGGTGAGCAGTTCTTC. The encoded protein is CASSSVAGGLGEQFF.

This clonotype was seen many times. This sequence joins TRBV6-6 and TRBJ2-2, with D possibly being TRBD1 (6 bases). This CDR3 region has 15 residues. Germline CDR1 reads MNHNY; CDR2 reads SVGAGI (reference sequence). V lost 2 bases and J 1 base, leaving 8 bases between the germline ends. This CDR3 reads CASSYPQGNTGELFF. The CDR3 DNA sequence: TGTGCCAGCAGTTACCCACAGGGGAACACCGGGGAGCTGTTTTTT.

This clonotype was seen at least ten times. The chain joins TRBV18 to TRBJ2-6; D tentatively fits TRBD1 or TRBD2 (5 bases each). The germline gives CDR1 KGHSH, CDR2 LQKENI. The CDR3 has 17 residues. V lost 6 bases and J lost 0, with 15 bases in between. DNA of the CDR3: TGTGCCAGCTCTGGTCTGGGACCTATCTCTGGGGCCAACGTCCTGACTTTC. Protein sequence: CASSGLGPISGANVLTF.

The rearrangement uses TRBV12-3 or TRBV12-4 and TRBJ2-7; 9 nucleotides agree with TRBD1. V lost 3 bases, J lost 3 bases, and 3 bases stayed unmatched. The CDR3 contains 14 residues. DNA for the CDR3: TGTGCCAGCAGTTTGGGGACAGGGATCTACGAGCAGTACTTC. As protein: CASSLGTGIYEQYF.

This clonotype was seen more than once but under ten times. This chain connects TRBV18 to TRBJ2-3; the D gene is possibly TRBD1 (6 bases). There are 13 residues in the CDR3. Trimming took off 5 bases at V and 6 bases at J, with 12 bases between the two ends. CDR1 and CDR2 (germline): KGHSH, LQKENI. The CDR3 is CASSSSQGDTQYF. CDR3 coding DNA: TGTGCCAGCTCATCTTCGCAGGGGGATACGCAGTATTTT.

This clonotype occurred many times. The genes are TRBV4-2 and TRBJ2-7, with D maybe TRBD2 (5 bases). The germline V and J ends were trimmed by 0 bases and 3 bases, with 12 bases remaining between them. The length of the CDR3 is 15 residues. The germline gives CDR1 LGHNA, CDR2 YNFKEQ. The CDR3 sequence is CASSQDLRELYEQYF. In DNA form, the CDR3 reads TGTGCCAGCAGCCAAGATTTGAGGGAACTCTACGAGCAGTACTTC.

This clonotype was seen at least ten times. The chain recombines TRBV18 with TRBJ1-2; no reliable D call. From germline, CDR1 is KGHSH and CDR2 LQKENI. CDR3 length: 14 residues. V lost 3 bases and J lost 8, with 16 bases in between. The CDR3 here is CASSPGRADTGYTF. CDR3 nucleotide sequence: TGTGCCAGCTCACCGGGAAGGGCGGATACAGGCTACACCTTC.

This clonotype was seen a handful of times. The V and J genes are TRBV20-1 and TRBJ2-2; TRBD2 matches at 9 bases. The V and J ends lost 0 bases and 1 base, in that order; junction bases with no gene match: 9. There are 18 residues in the CDR3. Per germline, CDR1 DFQATT and CDR2 SNEGSKA (reference sequence). CDR3 in amino acids: CSARDEAGGTENTGELFF. Here the CDR3 DNA reads TGCAGTGCTAGAGATGAAGCGGGGGGAACCGAGAACACCGGGGAGCTGTTTTTT.

This clonotype appeared many times. The chain recombines TRBV11-1 with TRBJ1-2, with TRBD1 as a possible D gene (6 bases). Germline V gene data show CDR1 as SGHAT and CDR2 as FQDESV (reference sequence). V gave up 5 bases and J gave up 2 bases, with 12 bases separating them. The CDR3 length is 14 residues. CDR3 sequence reads: CASSLRGINYGYTF. In DNA form, the CDR3 reads TGTGCCAGCAGCCTGAGGGGGATCAACTATGGCTACACCTTC.

The rearrangement uses TRBV12-3 or TRBV12-4 and TRBJ1-1; tentative D call: TRBD1 (5 bases). The CDR3 length is 12 residues. V gave up 8 bases and J gave up 2 bases, with 9 bases separating them. In DNA, the CDR3 is TGTGCCAGCGGGACGGGAAACACTGAAGCTTTCTTT. This codes for CASGTGNTEAFF.

There are many counts of this clonotype. The V gene is TRBV13, the J gene TRBJ2-4; unclear D gene. CDR3 size: 15 residues. Trimming pared 5 bases from V and 1 base from J, leaving 12 bases between. Germline loops: CDR1 PRHDT, CDR2 FYEKMQ (reference sequence). The CDR3 loop reads CASSPGPSAKNIQYF. The DNA for the CDR3 is TGTGCCAGCAGCCCCGGTCCCTCCGCCAAAAACATTCAGTACTTC.

Details on this clonotype: One base away lies a much larger clone, so this may be a sequencing read error. This chain uses TRBV11-2 with TRBJ2-3, with D uncertain. CDR1 SGHAT and CDR2 FQNNGV come from the germline V gene. The CDR3 extends over 13 amino acids. Trimming left V 0 bases short and J 4 bases short, with 5 bases between. Here the CDR3 DNA reads TGTGCCAGCAGCTTAGATAGGTCAGATACGCAGTATTTT. Its protein is CASSLDRSDTQYF.

This clonotype showed up many times. The CDR3 region is CSVWTGDQPQHF. The CDR3, as DNA: TGCAGCGTTTGGACAGGGGATCAGCCCCAGCATTTT. The chain recombines TRBV29-1 with TRBJ1-5; 9 bases map to TRBD1. Germline CDR1 SQVTM, CDR2 ANQGSEA. This CDR3 is built from 12 residues. V lost 5 bases and J lost 5; bases outside the gene matches: 1. The full variable domain, its missing parts supplied by reference TRBV29-1 and TRBJ1-5, is SAVISQKPSRDICQRGTSLTIQCQVDSQVTMMFWYRQQPGQSLTLIATANQGSEATYESGFVIDKFPISRPNLTFSTLTVSNMSPEDSSIYLCSVWTGDQPQHFGDGTRLSIL.